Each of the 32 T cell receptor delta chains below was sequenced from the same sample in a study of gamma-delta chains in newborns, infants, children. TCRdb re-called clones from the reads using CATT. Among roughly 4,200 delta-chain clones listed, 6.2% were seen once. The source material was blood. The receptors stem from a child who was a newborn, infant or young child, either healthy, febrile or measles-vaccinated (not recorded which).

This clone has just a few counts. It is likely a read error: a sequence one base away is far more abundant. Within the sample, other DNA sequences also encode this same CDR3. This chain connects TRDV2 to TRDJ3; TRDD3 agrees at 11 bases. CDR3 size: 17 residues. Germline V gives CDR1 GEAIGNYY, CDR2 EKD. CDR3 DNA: TGTGCCTGCGACATACTGGGGGATACCTGGGACACCCGACAGATGTTTTTC. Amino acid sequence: CACDILGDTWDTRQMFF.

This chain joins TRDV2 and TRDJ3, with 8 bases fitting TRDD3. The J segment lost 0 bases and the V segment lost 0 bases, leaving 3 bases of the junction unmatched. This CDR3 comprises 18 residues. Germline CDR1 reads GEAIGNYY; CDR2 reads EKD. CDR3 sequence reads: CACDTGDTSSWDTRQMFF. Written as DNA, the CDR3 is TGTGCCTGTGACACCGGGGATACTAGCTCCTGGGACACCCGACAGATGTTTTTC.

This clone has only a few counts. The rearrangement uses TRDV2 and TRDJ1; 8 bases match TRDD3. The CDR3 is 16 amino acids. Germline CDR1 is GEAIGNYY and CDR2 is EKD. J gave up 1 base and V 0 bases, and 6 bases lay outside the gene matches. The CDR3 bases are TGTGCCTGTGACACCGTAACTGGGGGTCCCACCGATAAACTCATCTTT. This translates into CACDTVTGGPTDKLIF.

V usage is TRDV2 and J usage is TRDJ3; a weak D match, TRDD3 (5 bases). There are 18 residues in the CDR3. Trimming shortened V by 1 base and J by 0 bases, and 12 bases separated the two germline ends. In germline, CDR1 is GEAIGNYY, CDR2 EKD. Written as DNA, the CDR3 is TGTGCCTGTGACACTGGGGACGGCAGCTCCTGGGACACCCGACAGATGTTTTTC. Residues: CACDTGDGSSWDTRQMFF.

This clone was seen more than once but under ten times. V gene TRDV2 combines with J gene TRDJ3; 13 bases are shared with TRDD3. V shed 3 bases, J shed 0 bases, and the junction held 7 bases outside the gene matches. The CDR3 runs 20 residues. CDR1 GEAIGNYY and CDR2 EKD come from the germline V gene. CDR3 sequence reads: CACDVILGDTSSWDTRQMFF. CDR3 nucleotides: TGTGCCTGTGACGTAATACTGGGGGATACGAGCTCCTGGGACACCCGACAGATGTTTTTC.

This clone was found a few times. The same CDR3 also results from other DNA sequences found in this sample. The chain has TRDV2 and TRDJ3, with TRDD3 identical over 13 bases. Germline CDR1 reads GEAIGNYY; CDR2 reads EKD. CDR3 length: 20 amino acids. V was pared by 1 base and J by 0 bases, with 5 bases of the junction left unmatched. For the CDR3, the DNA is TGTGCCTGTGACACTTTACTGGGGGATACGAGCTCCTGGGACACCCGACAGATGTTTTTC. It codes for CACDTLLGDTSSWDTRQMFF.

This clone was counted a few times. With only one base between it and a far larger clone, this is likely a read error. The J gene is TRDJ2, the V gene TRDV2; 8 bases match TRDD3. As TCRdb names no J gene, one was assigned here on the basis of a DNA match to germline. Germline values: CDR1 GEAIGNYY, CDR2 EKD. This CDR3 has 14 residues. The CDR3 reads CAGDTWGMTAQLFF. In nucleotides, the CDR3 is TGTGCCGGTGACACCTGGGGGATGACAGCACAACTCTTCTTT.

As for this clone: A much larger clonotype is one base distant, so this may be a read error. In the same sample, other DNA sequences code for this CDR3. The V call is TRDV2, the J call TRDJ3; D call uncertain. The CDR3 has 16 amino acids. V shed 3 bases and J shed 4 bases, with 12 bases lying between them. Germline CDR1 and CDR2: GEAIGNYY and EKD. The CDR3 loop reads CACDSLSSWDTRQMFF. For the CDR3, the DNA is TGTGCCTGTGACTCTTTGAGCTCATGGGACACCCGACAGATGTTTTTC.

The CDR3 spells CACDILGVGSWDTRQMFF. In DNA, the CDR3 is TGTGCCTGTGACATTCTGGGGGTTGGCTCCTGGGACACCCGACAGATGTTTTTC. V gene TRDV2 combines with J gene TRDJ3, with 7 bases identical to TRDD3. V was pared by 2 bases and J by 0 bases, with 6 bases of the junction left unmatched. Germline CDR1 and CDR2: GEAIGNYY and EKD. This CDR3 contains 18 residues.

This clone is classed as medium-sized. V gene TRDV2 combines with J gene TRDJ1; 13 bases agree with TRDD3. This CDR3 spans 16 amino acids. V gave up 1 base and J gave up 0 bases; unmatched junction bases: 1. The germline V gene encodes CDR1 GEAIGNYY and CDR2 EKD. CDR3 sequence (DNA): TGTGCCTGTGACACACTGGGGGATACGTACACCGATAAACTCATCTTT. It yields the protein CACDTLGDTYTDKLIF.

CDR3: CALGENGRGIPDKLIF. The CDR3 coding sequence is TGTGCTCTTGGGGAGAATGGCAGGGGGATACCCGATAAACTCATCTTT. The chain joins TRDV1 to TRDJ1, with 9 bases matching TRDD3. V was clipped by 3 bases and J by 3 bases; unmatched bases: 8. The CDR3 totals 16 residues. The germline V gene encodes CDR1 TSWWSYY and CDR2 QGS.

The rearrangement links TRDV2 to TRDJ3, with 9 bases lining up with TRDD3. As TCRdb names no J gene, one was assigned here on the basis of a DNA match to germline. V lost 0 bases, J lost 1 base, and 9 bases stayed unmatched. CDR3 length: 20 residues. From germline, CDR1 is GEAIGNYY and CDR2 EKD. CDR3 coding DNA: TGTGCCTGTGACACCGGGGGGGATACAAGAAGTTCCTGGGACACCCGACAGATGTTTTTC. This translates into CACDTGGDTRSSWDTRQMFF.

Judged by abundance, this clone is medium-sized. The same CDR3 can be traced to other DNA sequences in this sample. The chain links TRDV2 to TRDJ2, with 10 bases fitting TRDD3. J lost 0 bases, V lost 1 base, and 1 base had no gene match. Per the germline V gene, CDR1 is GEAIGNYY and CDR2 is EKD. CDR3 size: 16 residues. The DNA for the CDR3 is TGTGCCTGTGACACTCTGGGGGATACTTTGACAGCACAACTCTTCTTT. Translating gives CACDTLGDTLTAQLFF.

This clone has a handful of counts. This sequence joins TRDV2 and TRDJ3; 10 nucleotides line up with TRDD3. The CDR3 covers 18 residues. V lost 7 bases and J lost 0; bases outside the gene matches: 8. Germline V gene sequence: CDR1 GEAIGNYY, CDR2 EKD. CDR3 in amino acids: CAWYWGILSSWDTRQMFF. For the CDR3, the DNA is TGTGCCTGGTACTGGGGGATTCTGAGCTCCTGGGACACCCGACAGATGTTTTTC.

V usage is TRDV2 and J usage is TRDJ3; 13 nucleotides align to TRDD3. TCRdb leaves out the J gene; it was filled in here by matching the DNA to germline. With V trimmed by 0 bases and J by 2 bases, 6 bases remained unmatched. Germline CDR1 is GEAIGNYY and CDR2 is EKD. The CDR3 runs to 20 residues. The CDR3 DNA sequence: TGTGCCTGTGACACCGGACTGGGGGATACGCGGACCTGGGACACCCGACAGATGTTTTTC. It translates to CACDTGLGDTRTWDTRQMFF.

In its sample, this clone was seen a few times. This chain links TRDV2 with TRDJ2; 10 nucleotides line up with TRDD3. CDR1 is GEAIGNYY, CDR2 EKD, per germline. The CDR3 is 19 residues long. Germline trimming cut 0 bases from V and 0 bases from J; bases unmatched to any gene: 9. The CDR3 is CACDTLLLGDPSLTAQLFF. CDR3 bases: TGTGCCTGTGACACCCTCTTACTGGGGGATCCGTCTTTGACAGCACAACTCTTCTTT.

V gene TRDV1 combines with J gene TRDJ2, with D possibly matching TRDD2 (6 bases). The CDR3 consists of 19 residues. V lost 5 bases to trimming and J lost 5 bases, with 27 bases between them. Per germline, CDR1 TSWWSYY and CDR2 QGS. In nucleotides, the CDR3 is TGTGCTCTTGGGCCCAGCTTCCTCACAGAGTACGACCCCACAGCACAACTCTTCTTT. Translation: CALGPSFLTEYDPTAQLFF.

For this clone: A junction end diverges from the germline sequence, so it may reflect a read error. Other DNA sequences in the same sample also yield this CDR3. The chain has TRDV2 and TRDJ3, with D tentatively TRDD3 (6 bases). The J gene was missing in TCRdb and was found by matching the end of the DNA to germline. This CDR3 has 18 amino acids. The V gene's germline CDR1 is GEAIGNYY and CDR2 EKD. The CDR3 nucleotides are TGTGCCTGTGACGAGGGGGGGGAAGGTGCCTGGGACACCCCACAGATGTTTTTC. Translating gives CACDEGGEGAWDTPQMFF.

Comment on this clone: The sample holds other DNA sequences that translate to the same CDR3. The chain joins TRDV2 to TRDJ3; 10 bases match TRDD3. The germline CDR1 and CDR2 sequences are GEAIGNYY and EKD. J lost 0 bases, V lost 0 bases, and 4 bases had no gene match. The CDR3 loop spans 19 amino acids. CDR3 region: CACDTGGIRSSWDTRQMFF. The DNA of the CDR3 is TGTGCCTGTGACACCGGGGGGATACGTAGCTCCTGGGACACCCGACAGATGTTTTTC.

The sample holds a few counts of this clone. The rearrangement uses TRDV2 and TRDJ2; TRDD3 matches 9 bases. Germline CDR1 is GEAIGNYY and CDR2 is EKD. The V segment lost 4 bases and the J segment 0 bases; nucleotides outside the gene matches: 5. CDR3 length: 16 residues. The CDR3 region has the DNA TGTGCCTGTGATATACTGGGGGACCCTTTGACAGCACAACTCTTCTTT. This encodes CACDILGDPLTAQLFF.

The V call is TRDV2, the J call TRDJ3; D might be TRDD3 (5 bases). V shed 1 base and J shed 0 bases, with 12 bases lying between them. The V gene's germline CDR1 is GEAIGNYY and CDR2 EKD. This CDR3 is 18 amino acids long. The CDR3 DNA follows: TGTGCCTGTGACACTGTAAGATACCACTCCTGGGACACCCGACAGATGTTTTTC. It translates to CACDTVRYHSWDTRQMFF.

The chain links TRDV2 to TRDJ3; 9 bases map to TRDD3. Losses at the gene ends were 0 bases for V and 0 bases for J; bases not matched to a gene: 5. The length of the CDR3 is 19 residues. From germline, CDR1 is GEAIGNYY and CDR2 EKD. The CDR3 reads CACDTAGGYSSWDTRQMFF. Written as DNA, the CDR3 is TGTGCCTGTGACACCGCCGGGGGATACAGCTCCTGGGACACCCGACAGATGTTTTTC.

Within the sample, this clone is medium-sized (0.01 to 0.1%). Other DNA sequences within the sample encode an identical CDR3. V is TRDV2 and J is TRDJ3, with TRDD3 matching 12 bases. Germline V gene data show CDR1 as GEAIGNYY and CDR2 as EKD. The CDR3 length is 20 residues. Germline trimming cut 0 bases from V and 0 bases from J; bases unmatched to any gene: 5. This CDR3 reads CACDTYWGILSSWDTRQMFF. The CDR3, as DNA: TGTGCCTGTGACACCTACTGGGGGATACTTAGCTCCTGGGACACCCGACAGATGTTTTTC.

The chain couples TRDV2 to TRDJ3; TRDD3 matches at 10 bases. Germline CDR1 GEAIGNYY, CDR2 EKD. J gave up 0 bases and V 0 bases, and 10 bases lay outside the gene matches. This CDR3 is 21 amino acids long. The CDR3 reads CACDTVTGGYAGSWDTRQMFF. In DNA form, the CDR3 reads TGTGCCTGTGACACCGTAACCGGGGGATACGCGGGCTCCTGGGACACCCGACAGATGTTTTTC.

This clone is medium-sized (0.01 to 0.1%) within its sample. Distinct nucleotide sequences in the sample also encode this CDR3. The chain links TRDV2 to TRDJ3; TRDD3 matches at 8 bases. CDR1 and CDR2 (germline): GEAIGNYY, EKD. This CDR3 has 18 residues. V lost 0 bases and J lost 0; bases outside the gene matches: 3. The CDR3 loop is CACDTVLGGSWDTRQMFF. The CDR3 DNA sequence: TGTGCCTGTGACACCGTACTGGGGGGCTCCTGGGACACCCGACAGATGTTTTTC.

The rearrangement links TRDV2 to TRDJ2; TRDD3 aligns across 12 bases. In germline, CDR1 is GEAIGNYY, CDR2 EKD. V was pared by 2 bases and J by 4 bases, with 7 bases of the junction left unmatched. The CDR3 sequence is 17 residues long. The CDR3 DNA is TGTGCCTGTGACAAACTGGGGGATACAGGAGGGACAGCACAACTCTTCTTT. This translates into CACDKLGDTGGTAQLFF.

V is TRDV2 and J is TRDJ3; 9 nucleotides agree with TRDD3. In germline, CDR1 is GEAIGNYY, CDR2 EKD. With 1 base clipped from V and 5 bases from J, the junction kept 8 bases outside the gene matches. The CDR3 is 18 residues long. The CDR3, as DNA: TGTGCCTGTGACACGCTGGGGATACGCAGCGGGGACACCCGACAGATGTTTTTC. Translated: CACDTLGIRSGDTRQMFF.

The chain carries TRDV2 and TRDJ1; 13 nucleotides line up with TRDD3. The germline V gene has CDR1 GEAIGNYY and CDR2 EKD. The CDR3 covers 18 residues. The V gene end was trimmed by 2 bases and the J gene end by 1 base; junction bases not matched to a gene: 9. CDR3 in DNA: TGTGCCTGTGACATTCGTACTGGGGGATACGCAATCACCGATAAACTCATCTTT. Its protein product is CACDIRTGGYAITDKLIF.

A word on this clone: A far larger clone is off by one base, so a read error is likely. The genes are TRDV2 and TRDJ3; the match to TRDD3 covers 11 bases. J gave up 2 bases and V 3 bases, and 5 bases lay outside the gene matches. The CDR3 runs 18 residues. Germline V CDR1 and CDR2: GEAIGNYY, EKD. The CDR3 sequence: CACDAVLGDTWDTRQMFF. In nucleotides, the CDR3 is TGTGCCTGTGACGCCGTACTGGGGGATACCTGGGACACCCGACAGATGTTTTTC.

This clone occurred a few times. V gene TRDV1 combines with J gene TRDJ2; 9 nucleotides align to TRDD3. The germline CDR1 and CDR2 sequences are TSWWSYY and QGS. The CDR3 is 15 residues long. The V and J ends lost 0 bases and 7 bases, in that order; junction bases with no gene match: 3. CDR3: CALGELPGGLAQLFF. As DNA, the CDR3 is TGTGCTCTTGGGGAACTCCCTGGGGGATTAGCACAACTCTTCTTT.

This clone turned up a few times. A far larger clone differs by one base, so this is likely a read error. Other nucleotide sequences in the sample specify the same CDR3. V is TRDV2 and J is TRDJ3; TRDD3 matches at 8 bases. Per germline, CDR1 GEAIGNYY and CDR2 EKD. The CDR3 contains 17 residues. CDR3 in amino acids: CACDTWGSSWDTRQMFF. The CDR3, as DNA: TGTGCCTGCGACACCTGGGGGAGCTCCTGGGACACCCGACAGATGTTTTTC.

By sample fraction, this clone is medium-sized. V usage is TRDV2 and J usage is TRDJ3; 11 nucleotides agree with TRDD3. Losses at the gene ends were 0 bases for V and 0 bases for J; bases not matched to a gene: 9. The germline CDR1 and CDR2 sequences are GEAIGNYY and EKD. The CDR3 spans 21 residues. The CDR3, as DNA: TGTGCCTGTGACACCGGGTGGTCTGGGGGATACCGCTCCTGGGACACCCGACAGATGTTTTTC. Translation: CACDTGWSGGYRSWDTRQMFF.